This T cell receptor beta chain was profiled in a study of OX40 agonist ivuxolimab in advanced cancers. For the study at large: Head and neck, renal cell, melanoma or hepatocellular carcinoma were the cancers that dose-escalation patients had. Cohort: 75% to 90% men, mean age about 60, aged about 23 to 80. Previous treatment with anti-PD-1, anti-PD-L1 or anti-CTLA-4 therapy was allowed; 35% to 50% had received some. Partial response was recorded in three patients: one hepatocellular carcinoma and two cutaneous melanoma cases.

Assay used: immunoSEQ multiplex PCR; TCRdb lists only in-frame clones, some missing. The sample shows some 26,000 clones, around 81% of them seen only once. Germline V lookup: CDR1 LNHDA, CDR2 SQIVND (reference sequence). The CDR3 extends over 18 amino acids. Trimming pared 3 bases from V and 4 bases from J, leaving 19 bases between. The sequence derives from an adult with an advanced solid tumor such as melanoma, head and neck, liver or kidney cancer. Sequencing used CD4+ or CD8+ T cells sorted from blood, obtained in a trial of the OX40 agonist ivuxolimab. This sequence joins TRBV19 and TRBJ2-6; maybe TRBD2 (7 bases). CDR3 protein: CASSIPEWGGLGANVLTF. The CDR3 DNA is TGTGCCAGTAGTATCCCAGAGTGGGGGGGCTTAGGGGCCAACGTCCTGACTTTC. Using reference TRBV19 and TRBJ2-6 for the parts outside the CDR3, the full variable domain is DGGITQSPKYLFRKEGQNVTLSCEQNLNHDAMYWYRQDPGQGLRLIYYSQIVNDFQKGDIAEGYSVSREKKESFPLTVTSAQKNPTAFYLCASSIPEWGGLGANVLTFGAGSRLTVL.